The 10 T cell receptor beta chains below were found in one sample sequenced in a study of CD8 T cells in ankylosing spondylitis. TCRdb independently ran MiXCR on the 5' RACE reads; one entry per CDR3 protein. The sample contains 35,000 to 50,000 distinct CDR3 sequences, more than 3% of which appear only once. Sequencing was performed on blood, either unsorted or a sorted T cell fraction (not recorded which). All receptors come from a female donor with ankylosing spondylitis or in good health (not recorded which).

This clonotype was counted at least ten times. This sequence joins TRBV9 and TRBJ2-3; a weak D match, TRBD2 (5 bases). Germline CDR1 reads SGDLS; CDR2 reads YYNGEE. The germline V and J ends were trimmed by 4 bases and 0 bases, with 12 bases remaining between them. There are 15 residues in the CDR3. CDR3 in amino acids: CASSLRLTSTDTQYF. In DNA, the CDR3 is TGTGCCAGCAGCCTCCGACTAACTAGCACAGATACGCAGTATTTT.

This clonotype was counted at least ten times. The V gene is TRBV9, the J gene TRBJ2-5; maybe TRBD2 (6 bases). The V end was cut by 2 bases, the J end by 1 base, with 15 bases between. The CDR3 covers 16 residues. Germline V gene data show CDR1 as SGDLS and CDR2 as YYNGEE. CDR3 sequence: CASSVDPGLSQETQYF. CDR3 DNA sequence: TGTGCCAGCAGCGTCGATCCAGGACTATCCCAAGAGACCCAGTACTTC. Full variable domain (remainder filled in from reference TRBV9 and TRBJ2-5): DSGVTQTPKHLITATGQRVTLRCSPRSGDLSVYWYQQSLDQGLQFLIQYYNGEERAKGNILERFSAQQFPDLHSELNLSSLELGDSALYFCASSVDPGLSQETQYFGPGTRLLVL.

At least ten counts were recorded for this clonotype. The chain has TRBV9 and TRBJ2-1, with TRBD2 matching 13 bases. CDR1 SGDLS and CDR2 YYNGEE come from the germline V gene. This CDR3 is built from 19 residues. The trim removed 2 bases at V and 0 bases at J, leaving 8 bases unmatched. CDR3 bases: TGTGCCAGCAGCGTTAGCGGACTAGCGGGGGTGAGCTCCTACAATGAGCAGTTCTTC. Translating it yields CASSVSGLAGVSSYNEQFF.

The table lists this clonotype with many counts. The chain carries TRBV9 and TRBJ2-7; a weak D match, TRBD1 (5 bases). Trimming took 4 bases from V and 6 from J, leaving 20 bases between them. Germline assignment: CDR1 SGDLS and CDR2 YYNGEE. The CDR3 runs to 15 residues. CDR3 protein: CASSLMPQGLGEQYF. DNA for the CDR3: TGTGCCAGCAGCCTAATGCCCCAGGGTCTAGGCGAGCAGTACTTC.

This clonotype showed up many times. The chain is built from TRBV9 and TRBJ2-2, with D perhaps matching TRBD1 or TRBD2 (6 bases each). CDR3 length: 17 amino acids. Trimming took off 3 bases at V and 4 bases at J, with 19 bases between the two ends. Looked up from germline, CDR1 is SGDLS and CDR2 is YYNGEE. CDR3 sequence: CASSAVGRQGSTGELFF. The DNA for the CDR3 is TGTGCCAGCAGCGCCGTTGGGAGGCAGGGGAGCACCGGGGAGCTGTTTTTT.

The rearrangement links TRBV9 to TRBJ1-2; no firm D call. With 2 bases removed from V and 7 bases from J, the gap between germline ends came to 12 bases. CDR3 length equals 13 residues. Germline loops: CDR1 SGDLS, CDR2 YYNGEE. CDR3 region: CASSVVEWSGYTF. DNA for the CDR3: TGTGCCAGCAGCGTCGTGGAGTGGAGTGGCTACACCTTC.

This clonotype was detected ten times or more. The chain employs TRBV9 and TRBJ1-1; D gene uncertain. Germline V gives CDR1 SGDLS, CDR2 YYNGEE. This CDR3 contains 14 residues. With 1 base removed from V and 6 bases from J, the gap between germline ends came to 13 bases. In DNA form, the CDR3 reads TGTGCCAGCAGCGTATCCCCGGGTGGGGCTGAAGCTTTCTTT. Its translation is CASSVSPGGAEAFF. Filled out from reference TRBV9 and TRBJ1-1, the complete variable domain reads DSGVTQTPKHLITATGQRVTLRCSPRSGDLSVYWYQQSLDQGLQFLIQYYNGEERAKGNILERFSAQQFPDLHSELNLSSLELGDSALYFCASSVSPGGAEAFFGQGTRLTVV.

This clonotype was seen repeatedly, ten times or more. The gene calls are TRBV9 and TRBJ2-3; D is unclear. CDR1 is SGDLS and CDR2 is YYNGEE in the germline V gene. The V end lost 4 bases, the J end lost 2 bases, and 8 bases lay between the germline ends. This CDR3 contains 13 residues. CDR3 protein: CASSRDNTDTQYF. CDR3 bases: TGTGCCAGCAGCCGAGACAACACAGATACGCAGTATTTT.

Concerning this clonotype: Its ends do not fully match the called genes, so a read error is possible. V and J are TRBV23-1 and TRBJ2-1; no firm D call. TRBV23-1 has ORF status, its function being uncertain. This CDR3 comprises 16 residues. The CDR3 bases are TGCGCCAGCTGTCAGCCGAGGCACCCAGACCCCAATGAGCAGTTCTTC. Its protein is CASCQPRHPDPNEQFF.

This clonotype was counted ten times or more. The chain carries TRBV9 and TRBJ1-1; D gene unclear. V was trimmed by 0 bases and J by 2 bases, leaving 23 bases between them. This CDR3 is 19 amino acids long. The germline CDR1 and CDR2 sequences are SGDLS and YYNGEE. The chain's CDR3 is CASSVDPGHRVTLNTEAFF. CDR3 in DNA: TGTGCCAGCAGCGTAGACCCCGGGCACCGCGTAACCTTAAACACTGAAGCTTTCTTT.